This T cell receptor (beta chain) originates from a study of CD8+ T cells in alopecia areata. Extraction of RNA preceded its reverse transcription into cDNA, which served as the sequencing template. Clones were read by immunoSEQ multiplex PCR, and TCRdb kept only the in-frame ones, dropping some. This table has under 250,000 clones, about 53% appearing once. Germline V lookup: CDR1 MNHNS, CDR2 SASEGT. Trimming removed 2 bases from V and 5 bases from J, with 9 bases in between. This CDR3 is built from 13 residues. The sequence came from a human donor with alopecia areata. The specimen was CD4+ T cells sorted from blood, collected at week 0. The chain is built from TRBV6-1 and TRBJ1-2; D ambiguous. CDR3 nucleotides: TGTGCCAGCAGTGAACAGTCTGGGTATGGCTACACCTTC. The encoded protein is CASSEQSGYGYTF.